This T cell receptor beta chain came from a study of blood T cell repertoires in COVID-19 (TCRdb year 2020). Regarding the research as a whole: Samples covering the acute and convalescent phases of COVID-19 were provided by collaborators in the United States, Italy and Spain. The material from the prospective study consisted of cDNA or gDNA derived from T cells, B-cell-depleted T cells, or PBMCs. The sample metadata nearly always contained a de-identified subject ID, COVID-19 status, age in years and sex. Where available, HLA class I and class II types were obtained from metadata supplied by the sample provider rather than from assay-based typing. The dataset comprised deeply sampled blood TCRbeta repertoires from subjects exposed to, actively infected with, or recovered from COVID-19. The repertoires were released in a freely available public database meant as a resource for research on the immune response to SARS-CoV-2. The samples were drawn from two sources: the first 160 participants of the ongoing ImmuneRACE study, and 1,200 or so subjects contributed by 6 global collaborators. Here is what the overall study found, with its caveats: Clinical and demographic metadata were provided uncurated, with the amount varying by source and participant.

The collaborating institutions used their own protocols to collect whole blood in K2EDTA tubes. Collaborator samples were shipped for TCRbeta analysis as frozen whole blood, isolated PBMCs, or DNA extracted from either sample type. V drops 4 bases and J drops 5 bases, leaving 15 bases in between. Sequences SGHRS (CDR1) and YFSETQ (CDR2) are obtained from the germline V gene. The CDR3 sequence holds 14 residues, the cysteine and phenylalanine included. Just the 42-base CDR3 DNA is kept, in frame starting at base 1. The immunoSEQ Assay, a bias-controlled multiplex PCR, was used to amplify TCRbeta CDR3 regions from genomic DNA. In the original analysis: Nucleated cell counts per sample were estimated from amplification of reference gene primers within the assay. To quantify the absolute abundance of each unique TCRbeta CDR3 rearrangement, sequence reads were collapsed and filtered. Productive Simpson clonality was computed per sample as the square root of Simpson's diversity index over productive rearrangements. Sourced from immuneACCESS, this table was stored by TCRdb with only in-frame sequences that have V and J called. A share of the clones is absent; for the studies checked, an unresolved V gene accounts for under half, and the remainder has no known explanation. Clone size and V and J calls were adopted from that table, with D and trimming inferred from the DNA. The sample table holds roughly 200,000 clones, of which 65% to 85% were seen once. The ten largest clones represent more than 6.5% of the sample.

Concerning this clone: The clone's antigen remains unknown. The input lacks base qualities; no much larger clone sits a single base away.

This receptor was taken from a man in his forties or fifties with active or convalescent COVID-19. The rearrangement combines TRBV5-1 with TRBJ2-5, with a weak D call of TRBD2 (5 bases match). Sequencing used peripheral blood. The CDR3 corresponds to CASSRENSGETQYF. The bases are TGCGCCAGCAGCAGGGAGAATTCCGGGGAGACCCAGTACTTC.